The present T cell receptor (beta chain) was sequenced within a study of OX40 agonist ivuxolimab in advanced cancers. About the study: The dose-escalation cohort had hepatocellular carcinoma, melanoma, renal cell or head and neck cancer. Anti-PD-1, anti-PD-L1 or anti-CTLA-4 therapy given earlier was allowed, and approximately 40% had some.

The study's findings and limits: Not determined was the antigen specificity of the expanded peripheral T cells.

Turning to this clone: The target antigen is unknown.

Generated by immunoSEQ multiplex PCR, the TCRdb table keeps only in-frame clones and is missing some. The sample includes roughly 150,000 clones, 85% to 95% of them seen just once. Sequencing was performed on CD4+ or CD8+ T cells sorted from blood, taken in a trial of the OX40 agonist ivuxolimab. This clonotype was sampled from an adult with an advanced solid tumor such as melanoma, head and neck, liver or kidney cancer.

The DNA of the CDR3 is TGCGCCAGCAGCTGGAGGCTAGATACAGATACGCAGTATTTT. Its protein is CASSWRLDTDTQYF. J is TRBJ2-3 and V is TRBV5-1, with D perhaps matching TRBD2 (5 bases). Germline lookup yields CDR1 SGHRS and CDR2 YFSETQ. With 3 bases removed from V and 3 bases from J, the gap between germline ends came to 11 bases. The CDR3 has 14 amino acids.